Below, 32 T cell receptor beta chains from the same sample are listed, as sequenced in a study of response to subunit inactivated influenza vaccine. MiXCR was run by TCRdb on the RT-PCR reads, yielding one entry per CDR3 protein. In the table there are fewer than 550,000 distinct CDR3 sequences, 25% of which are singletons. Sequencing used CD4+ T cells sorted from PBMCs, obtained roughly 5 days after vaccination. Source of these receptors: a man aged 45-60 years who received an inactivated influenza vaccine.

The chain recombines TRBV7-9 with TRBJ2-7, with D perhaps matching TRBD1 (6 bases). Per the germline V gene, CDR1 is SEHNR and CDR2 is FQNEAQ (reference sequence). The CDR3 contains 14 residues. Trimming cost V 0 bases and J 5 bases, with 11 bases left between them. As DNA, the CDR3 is TGTGCCAGCAGCTTAGCCAGGGGTCCCCACGAGCAGTACTTC. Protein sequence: CASSLARGPHEQYF.

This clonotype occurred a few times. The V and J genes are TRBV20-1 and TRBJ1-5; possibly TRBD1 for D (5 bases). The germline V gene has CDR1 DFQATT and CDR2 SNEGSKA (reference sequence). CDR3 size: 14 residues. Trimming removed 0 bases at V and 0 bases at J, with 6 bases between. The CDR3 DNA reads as TGCAGTGCTAGAGAGGGGGTTAGCAATCAGCCCCAGCATTTT. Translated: CSAREGVSNQPQHF.

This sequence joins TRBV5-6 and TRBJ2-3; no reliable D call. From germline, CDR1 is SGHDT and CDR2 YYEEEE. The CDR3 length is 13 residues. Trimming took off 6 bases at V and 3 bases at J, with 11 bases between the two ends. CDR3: CASTPVGTDTQYF. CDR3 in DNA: TGTGCCAGCACCCCGGTAGGAACAGATACGCAGTATTTT.

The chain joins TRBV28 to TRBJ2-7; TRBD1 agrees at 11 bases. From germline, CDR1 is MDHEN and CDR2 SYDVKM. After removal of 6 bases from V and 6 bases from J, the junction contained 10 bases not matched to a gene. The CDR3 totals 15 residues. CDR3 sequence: CASSPTGQGATEQYF. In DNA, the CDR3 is TGTGCCAGCAGCCCAACCGGACAGGGGGCAACCGAGCAGTACTTC.

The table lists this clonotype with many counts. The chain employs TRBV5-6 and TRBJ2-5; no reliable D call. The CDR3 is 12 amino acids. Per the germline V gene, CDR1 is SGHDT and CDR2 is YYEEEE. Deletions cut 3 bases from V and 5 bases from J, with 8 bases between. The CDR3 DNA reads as TGTGCCAGCAGCTCCGGGTGGGAGACCCAGTACTTC. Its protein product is CASSSGWETQYF.

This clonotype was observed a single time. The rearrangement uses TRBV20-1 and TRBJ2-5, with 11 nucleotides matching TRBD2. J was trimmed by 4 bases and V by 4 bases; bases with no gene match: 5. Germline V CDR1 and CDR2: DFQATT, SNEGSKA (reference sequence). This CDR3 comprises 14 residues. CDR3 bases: TGCAGTGCTATTAGCGGGGGGGCCGGAGAGACCCAGTACTTC. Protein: CSAISGGAGETQYF.

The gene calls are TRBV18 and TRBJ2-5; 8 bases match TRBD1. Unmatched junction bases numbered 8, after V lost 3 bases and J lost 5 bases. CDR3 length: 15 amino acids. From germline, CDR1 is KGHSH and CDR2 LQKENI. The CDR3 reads CASSPRQGSRETQYF. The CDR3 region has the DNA TGTGCCAGCTCACCTCGACAGGGGTCGAGGGAGACCCAGTACTTC. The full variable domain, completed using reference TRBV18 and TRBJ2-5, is NAGVMQNPRHLVRRRGQEARLRCSPMKGHSHVYWYRQLPEEGLKFMVYLQKENIIDESGMPKERFSAEFPKEGPSILRIQQVVRGDSAAYFCASSPRQGSRETQYFGPGTRLLVL.

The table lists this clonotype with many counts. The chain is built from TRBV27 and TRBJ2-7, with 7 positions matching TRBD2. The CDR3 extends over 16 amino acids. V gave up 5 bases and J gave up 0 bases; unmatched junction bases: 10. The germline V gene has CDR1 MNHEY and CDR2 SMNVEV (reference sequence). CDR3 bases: TGTGCCAGCAGTCCGTCGACTAGCAGGAGCTCCTACGAGCAGTACTTC. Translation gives CASSPSTSRSSYEQYF.

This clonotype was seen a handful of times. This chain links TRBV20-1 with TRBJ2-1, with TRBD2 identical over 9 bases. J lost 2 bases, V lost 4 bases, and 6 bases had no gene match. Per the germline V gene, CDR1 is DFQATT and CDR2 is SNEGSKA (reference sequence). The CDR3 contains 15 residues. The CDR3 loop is CSAIHGGRAYNEQFF. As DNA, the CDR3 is TGCAGTGCTATCCATGGCGGGAGGGCCTACAATGAGCAGTTCTTC.

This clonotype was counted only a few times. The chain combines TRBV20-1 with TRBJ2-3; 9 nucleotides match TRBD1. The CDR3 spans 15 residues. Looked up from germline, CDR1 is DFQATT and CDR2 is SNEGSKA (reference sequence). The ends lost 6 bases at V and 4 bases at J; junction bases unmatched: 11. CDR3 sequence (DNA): TGCAGTGCCCCCTTATTTGGGACAGGGCCAGATACGCAGTATTTT. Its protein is CSAPLFGTGPDTQYF.

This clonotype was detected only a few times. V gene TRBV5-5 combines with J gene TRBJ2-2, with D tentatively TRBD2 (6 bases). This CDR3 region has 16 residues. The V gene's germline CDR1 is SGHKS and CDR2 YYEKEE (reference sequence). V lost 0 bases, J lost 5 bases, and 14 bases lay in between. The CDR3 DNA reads TGTGCCAGCAGCTTGGCCGAGGGACTGCAGACCGGGGAGCTGTTTTTT. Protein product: CASSLAEGLQTGELFF.

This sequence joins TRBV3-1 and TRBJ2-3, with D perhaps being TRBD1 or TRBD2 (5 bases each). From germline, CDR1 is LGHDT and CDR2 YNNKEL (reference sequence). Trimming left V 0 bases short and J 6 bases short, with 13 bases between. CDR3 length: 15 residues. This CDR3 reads CASSQDVGTKDTQYF. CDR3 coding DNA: TGTGCCAGCAGCCAAGACGTAGGGACCAAGGATACGCAGTATTTT.

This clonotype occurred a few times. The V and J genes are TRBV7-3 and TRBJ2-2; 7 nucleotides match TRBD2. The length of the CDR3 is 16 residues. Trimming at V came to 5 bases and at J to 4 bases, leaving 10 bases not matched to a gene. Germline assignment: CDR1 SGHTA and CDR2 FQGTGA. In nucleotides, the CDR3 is TGTGCCAGCAGCCCAAGCGGGGTAGGAGGCACCGGGGAGCTGTTTTTT. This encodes CASSPSGVGGTGELFF.

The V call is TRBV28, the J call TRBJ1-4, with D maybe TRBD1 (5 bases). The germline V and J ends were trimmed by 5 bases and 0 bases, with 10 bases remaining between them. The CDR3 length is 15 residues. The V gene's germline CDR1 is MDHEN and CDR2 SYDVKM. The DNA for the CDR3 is TGTGCCAGCAGTCAGGGTCGGGCAACTAATGAAAAACTGTTTTTT. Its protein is CASSQGRATNEKLFF.

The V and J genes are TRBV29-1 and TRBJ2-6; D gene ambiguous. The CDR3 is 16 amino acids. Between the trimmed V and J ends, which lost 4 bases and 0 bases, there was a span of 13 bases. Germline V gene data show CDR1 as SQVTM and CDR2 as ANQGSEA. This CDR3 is CSVGSDLHSGANVLTF. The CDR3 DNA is TGCAGCGTTGGATCAGATCTTCACTCTGGGGCCAACGTCCTGACTTTC.

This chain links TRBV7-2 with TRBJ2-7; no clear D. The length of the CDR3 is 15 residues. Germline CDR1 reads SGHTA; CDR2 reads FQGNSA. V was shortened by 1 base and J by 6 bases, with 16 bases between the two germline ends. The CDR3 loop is CASSLGVFAMGEQYF. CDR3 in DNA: TGTGCCAGCAGCTTAGGGGTCTTTGCCATGGGCGAGCAGTACTTC.

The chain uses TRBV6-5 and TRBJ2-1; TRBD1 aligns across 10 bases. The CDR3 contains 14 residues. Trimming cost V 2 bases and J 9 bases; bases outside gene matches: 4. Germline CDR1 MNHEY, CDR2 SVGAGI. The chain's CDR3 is CASSYGTGVGEQFF. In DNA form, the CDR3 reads TGTGCCAGCAGTTACGGGACAGGGGTAGGTGAGCAGTTCTTC.

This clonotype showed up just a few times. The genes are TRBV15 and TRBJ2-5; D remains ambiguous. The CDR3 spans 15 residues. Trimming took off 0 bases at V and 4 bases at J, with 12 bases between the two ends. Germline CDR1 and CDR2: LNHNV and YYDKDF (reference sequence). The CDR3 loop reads CATSRDPRTGETQYF. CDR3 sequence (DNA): TGTGCCACCAGCAGAGATCCCAGGACGGGAGAGACCCAGTACTTC.

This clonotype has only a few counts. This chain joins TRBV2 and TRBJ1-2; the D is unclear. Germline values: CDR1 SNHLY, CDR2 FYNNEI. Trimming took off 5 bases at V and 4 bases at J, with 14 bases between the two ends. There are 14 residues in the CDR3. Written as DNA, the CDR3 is TGTGCCAGCAGTCCTCCCGGCGGTGGCTATGGCTACACCTTC. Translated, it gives CASSPPGGGYGYTF.

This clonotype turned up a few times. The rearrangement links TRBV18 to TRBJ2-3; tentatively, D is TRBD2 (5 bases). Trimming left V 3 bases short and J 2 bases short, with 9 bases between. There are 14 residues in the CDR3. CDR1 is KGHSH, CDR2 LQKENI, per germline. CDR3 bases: TGTGCCAGCTCACCTATCGACTACACAGATACGCAGTATTTT. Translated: CASSPIDYTDTQYF.

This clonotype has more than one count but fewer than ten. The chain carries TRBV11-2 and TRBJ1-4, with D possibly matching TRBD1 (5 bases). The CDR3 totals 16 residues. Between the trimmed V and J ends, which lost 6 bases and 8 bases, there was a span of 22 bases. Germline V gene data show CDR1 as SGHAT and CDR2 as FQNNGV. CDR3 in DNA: TGTGCCAGCAGACATAAGGATCTCCGGGCAGGGGAAAAACTGTTTTTT. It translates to CASRHKDLRAGEKLFF.

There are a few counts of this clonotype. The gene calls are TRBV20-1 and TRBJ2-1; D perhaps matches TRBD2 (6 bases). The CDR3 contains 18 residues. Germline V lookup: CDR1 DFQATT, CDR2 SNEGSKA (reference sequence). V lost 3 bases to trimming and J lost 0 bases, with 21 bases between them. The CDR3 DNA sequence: TGCAGTGCTAGGACCATCGGTAGCGGAGACCGCTCCTACAATGAGCAGTTCTTC. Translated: CSARTIGSGDRSYNEQFF.

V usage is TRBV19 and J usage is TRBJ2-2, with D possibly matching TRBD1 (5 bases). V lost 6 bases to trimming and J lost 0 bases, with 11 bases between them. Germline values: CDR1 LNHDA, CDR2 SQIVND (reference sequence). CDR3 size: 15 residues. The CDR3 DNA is TGTGCCAGTAGACACGACAGCTCGAACACCGGGGAGCTGTTTTTT. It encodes CASRHDSSNTGELFF.

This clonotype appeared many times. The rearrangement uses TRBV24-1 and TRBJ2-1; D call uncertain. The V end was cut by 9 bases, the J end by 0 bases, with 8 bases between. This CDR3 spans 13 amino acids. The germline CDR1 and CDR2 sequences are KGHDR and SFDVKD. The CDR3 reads CATSWSSYNEQFF. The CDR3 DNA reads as TGTGCCACCTCGTGGAGCTCCTACAATGAGCAGTTCTTC.

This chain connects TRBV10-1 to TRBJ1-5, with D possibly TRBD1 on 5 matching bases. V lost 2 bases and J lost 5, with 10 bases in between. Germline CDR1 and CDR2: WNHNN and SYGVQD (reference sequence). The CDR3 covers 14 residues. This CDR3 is CASSEAGNDQPQHF. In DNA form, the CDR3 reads TGCGCCAGCAGTGAGGCAGGGAATGATCAGCCCCAGCATTTT.

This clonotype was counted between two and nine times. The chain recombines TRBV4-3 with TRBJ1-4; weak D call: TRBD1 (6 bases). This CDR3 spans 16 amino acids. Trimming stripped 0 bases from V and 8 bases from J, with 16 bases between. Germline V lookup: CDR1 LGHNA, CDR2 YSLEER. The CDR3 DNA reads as TGCGCCAGCAGCCAAGACTGGGACAACTGGCGAGAAAAACTGTTTTTT. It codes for CASSQDWDNWREKLFF.

CDR3 nucleotide sequence: TGCGCCAGCAGCAAGATGGACACGGCCACAGATACGCAGTATTTT. Its protein product is CASSKMDTATDTQYF. The J gene is TRBJ2-3, the V gene TRBV5-1; a possible D gene is TRBD1 (5 bases). Trimming cost V 4 bases and J 2 bases, with 14 bases left between them. The germline V gene has CDR1 SGHRS and CDR2 YFSETQ. The CDR3 runs to 15 residues.

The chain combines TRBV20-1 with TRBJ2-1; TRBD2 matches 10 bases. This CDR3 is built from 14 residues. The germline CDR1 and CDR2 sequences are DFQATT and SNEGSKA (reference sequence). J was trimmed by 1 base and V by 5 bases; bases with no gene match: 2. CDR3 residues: CSALLAGSYNEQFF. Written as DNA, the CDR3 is TGCAGTGCTTTACTAGCGGGGTCCTACAATGAGCAGTTCTTC.

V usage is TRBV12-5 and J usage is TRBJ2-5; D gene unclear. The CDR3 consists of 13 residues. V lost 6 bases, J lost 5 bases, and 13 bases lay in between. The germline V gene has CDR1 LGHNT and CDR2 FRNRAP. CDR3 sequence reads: CASGSGLGETQYF. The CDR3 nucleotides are TGTGCTAGTGGATCCGGCCTAGGGGAGACCCAGTACTTC.

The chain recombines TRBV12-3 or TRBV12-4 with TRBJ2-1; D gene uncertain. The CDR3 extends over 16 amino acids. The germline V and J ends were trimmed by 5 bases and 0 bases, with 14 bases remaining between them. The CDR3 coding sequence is TGTGCCAGCAGTCCCGCCCGCCGGCTCTCCTACAATGAGCAGTTCTTC. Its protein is CASSPARRLSYNEQFF.

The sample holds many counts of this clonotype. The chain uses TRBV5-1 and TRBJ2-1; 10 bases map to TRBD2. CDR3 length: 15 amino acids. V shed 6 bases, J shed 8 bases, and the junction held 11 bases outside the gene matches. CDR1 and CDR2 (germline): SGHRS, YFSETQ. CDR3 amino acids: CASNRAGGPYDEQFF. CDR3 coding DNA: TGCGCCAGCAATAGAGCGGGAGGGCCTTACGATGAGCAGTTCTTC.

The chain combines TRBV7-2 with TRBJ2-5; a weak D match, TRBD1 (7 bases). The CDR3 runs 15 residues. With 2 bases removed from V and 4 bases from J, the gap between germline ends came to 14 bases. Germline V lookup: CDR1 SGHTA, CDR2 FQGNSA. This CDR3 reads CASSLYSRGVETQYF. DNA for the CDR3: TGTGCCAGCAGCTTATATTCCAGGGGGGTAGAGACCCAGTACTTC.